One sample yielded the 4 T cell receptor beta chains listed below, sequenced in a study of shared clonotypes between healthy human individuals. Profiling relied on immunoSEQ multiplex PCR, and the TCRdb table lists in-frame clones only, not all of them. This sample has about 2.2 million clones; about 94% occur once, and the top ten carry less than 2%. CD8 cells classed as naive were CD45RO-negative and positively selected for CCR7, excluding terminally differentiated effector memory CD45RA+ cells. Sequences were obtained from naive CD8+ T cells from PBMCs. The receptor source for this set is a man in his late teens or twenties in good health. Some clones in this sample may be carry-over from other donors' samples.

This chain links TRBV10-3 with TRBJ2-2; D unresolved. CDR3 length equals 15 residues. Trimming took off 0 bases at V and 2 bases at J, with 7 bases between the two ends. Germline V gene data show CDR1 as ENHRY and CDR2 as SYGVKD. In DNA, the CDR3 is TGTGCCATCAGTGAGTCCGACGGAAACACCGGGGAGCTGTTTTTT. The encoded protein is CAISESDGNTGELFF.

V usage is TRBV30 and J usage is TRBJ2-7, with D perhaps TRBD2 (5 bases). V was pared by 0 bases and J by 5 bases, with 11 bases between. The CDR3 length is 13 residues. CDR1 is GTSNPN, CDR2 SVGIG, per germline (reference sequence). CDR3 in DNA: TGTGCCTGGAGTGTAGCGATCGGGGACGAGCAGTACTTC. Residues: CAWSVAIGDEQYF.

This rearrangement joins TRBV27 to TRBJ1-2; D call uncertain. V was pared by 0 bases and J by 4 bases, with 12 bases between. The germline gives CDR1 MNHEY, CDR2 SMNVEV (reference sequence). The CDR3 covers 15 residues. The CDR3 reads CASSLSPRNVYGYTF. Here the CDR3 DNA reads TGTGCCAGCAGTTTATCCCCAAGAAATGTCTATGGCTACACCTTC.

This chain uses TRBV19 with TRBJ2-7; 8 bases are shared with TRBD1. V gave up 4 bases and J gave up 11 bases; unmatched junction bases: 10. The CDR3 runs to 13 residues. Germline values: CDR1 LNHDA, CDR2 SQIVND (reference sequence). The CDR3 region has the DNA TGTGCCAGTAGTACGCGGACAGGGTTTGAGAAGTACTTC. It yields the protein CASSTRTGFEKYF. Variable domain in full (rest from reference TRBV19 and TRBJ2-7): DGGITQSPKYLFRKEGQNVTLSCEQNLNHDAMYWYRQDPGQGLRLIYYSQIVNDFQKGDIAEGYSVSREKKESFPLTVTSAQKNPTAFYLCASSTRTGFEKYFGPGTRLTVT.